A selection of T cell receptor beta chains follows, all from one sample in a study of blood T cell repertoires in COVID-19. Data came from immunoSEQ multiplex PCR; TCRdb stores just in-frame clones and leaves some out. The data hold fewer than 200,000 clones, with about four fifths observed a single time. The sample comprised peripheral blood. The receptors shown here come from a woman aged 40 to 55 with COVID-19, enrolled during active disease. Both conserved end residues are part of each CDR3. A D gene is named only where the DNA matches it firmly. Size tells how often a clone was seen (once, few, many) or the class of an expanded clone, and some rows leave it out.

d_call,clone_size,j_call,v_call,cdr3_nt,cdr3_aa
NA,NA,TRBJ2-2,TRBV6-5,TGTGCCAGCAGAAGGGGAGGGGGTATCACCGGGGAGCTGTTTTTT,CASRRGGGITGELFF
NA,NA,TRBJ1-2,TRBV12-3/TRBV12-4,TGTGCCTCAGAAGGAGGTAACTATGGCTACACCTTC,CASEGGNYGYTF
NA,NA,TRBJ2-2,TRBV3-1/TRBV3-2,TGTGCCAGCAGCCAAGATATCGGGGAGCTGTTTTTT,CASSQDIGELFF
TRBD1,few,TRBJ2-6,TRBV7-9,TGTGCCAGCAGCATACCGGGACAGGGACCCAACGTCCTGACTTTC,CASSIPGQGPNVLTF
NA,NA,TRBJ2-5,TRBV18,TGTGCCAGCTCACCAATCGGACAGCAAGAGACCCAGTACTTC,CASSPIGQQETQYF
NA,NA,TRBJ2-2,TRBV11-2,TGTGCCAGCAGCTTAGCTAGTATGTACGGGGAGCTGTTTTTT,CASSLASMYGELFF
NA,NA,TRBJ2-2,TRBV7-3,TGTGCCAGCAGCTTGCGGGACTCTACTAACACCGGGGAGCTGTTTTTT,CASSLRDSTNTGELFF
TRBD2,NA,TRBJ2-5,TRBV9,TGTGCCAGCAGCGTAGCTACTAGCGGGGGGCCCCACTCTCAAGAGACCCAGTACTTC,CASSVATSGGPHSQETQYF
NA,NA,TRBJ2-1,TRBV7-9,TGTGCCAGCAGCTTGATCAACGGAGGAGATGAGCAGTTCTTC,CASSLINGGDEQFF
NA,NA,TRBJ1-5,TRBV6-2/TRBV6-3,TGTGCCAGCAGTTACTCTCAGGTTAGCAATCAGCCCCAGCATTTT,CASSYSQVSNQPQHF
TRBD2,NA,TRBJ2-5,TRBV4-2,TGTGCCAGCAGCCAAGACGTCCTCTGGACTAGCGGGGTTCGGTACTTC,CASSQDVLWTSGVRYF
NA,NA,TRBJ1-1,TRBV7-9,TGTGCCAGCAGCTCCTTCCGGAGGGGACCGAACACTGAAGCTTTCTTT,CASSSFRRGPNTEAFF
TRBD2,once,TRBJ2-1,TRBV7-9,TGTGCCAGCAGCTTGAGGCTAGCGGGGGGGCAGAATGAGCAGTTCTTC,CASSLRLAGGQNEQFF
TRBD1,NA,TRBJ2-4,TRBV12-3/TRBV12-4,TGTGCCAGCAGCGCCGGGACAGAGAAGATATACTTC,CASSAGTEKIYF
TRBD1,NA,TRBJ1-2,TRBV10-2,TGCGCCAGCAGAACAAGCGGGACAGGGATCCATGGCTACACCTTC,CASRTSGTGIHGYTF
TRBD1,NA,TRBJ1-1,TRBV19,TGTGCCAGTAGTAACCCGACAGGGGGGGTGCCGAACACTGAAGCTTTCTTT,CASSNPTGGVPNTEAFF
TRBD1,NA,TRBJ2-7,TRBV7-2,TGTGCCAGCAGCTCTAGGACAGGTATCTCCTACGAGCAGTACTTC,CASSSRTGISYEQYF
TRBD2,NA,TRBJ2-1,TRBV5-4,TGTGCCAGCAGCTCCCAAGGGCTAGCGGGATTTCAAAACGAGCAGTTCTTC,CASSSQGLAGFQNEQFF
TRBD1,once,TRBJ2-1,TRBV7-9,TGTGCCAGCAGCTCTCTGACAGGGAAGTCCTACAATGAGCAGTTCTTC,CASSSLTGKSYNEQFF
NA,few,TRBJ2-3,TRBV7-9,TGTGCCAGCAGCTTAGACGCGCAGGCTGCTACGCAGTATTTT,CASSLDAQAATQYF
NA,NA,TRBJ2-1,TRBV7-6,TGTGCCAGCAGCTCCGACAATGAGCAGTTCTTC,CASSSDNEQFF
TRBD1,NA,TRBJ1-4,TRBV6-5,TGTGCCAGCAAAGGGACAGCAAATGAAAAACTGTTTTTT,CASKGTANEKLFF
NA,NA,TRBJ1-2,TRBV7-9,TGTGCCAGCAGCTCCGTCCTACGGGATGGCTACACCTTC,CASSSVLRDGYTF
TRBD2,NA,TRBJ2-5,TRBV7-3,TGTGCCAGCAGCCGAGCGGGGGGGCGTCTGGAGACCCAGTACTTC,CASSRAGGRLETQYF
NA,NA,TRBJ1-3,TRBV5-5,TGTGCCAGCAGCTTGGATCTTCAGGTCTGGTCTGGAAACACCATATATTTT,CASSLDLQVWSGNTIYF
NA,few,TRBJ1-1,TRBV7-9,TGTGCCAGCAGCTCCTTCTCTGAAGCTTTCTTT,CASSSFSEAFF
NA,NA,TRBJ1-6,TRBV6-1,TGTGCCAGCAGTGAAGACTTAGGGGGAACTTCACCCCTCCACTTT,CASSEDLGGTSPLHF
NA,NA,TRBJ1-1,TRBV19,TGTGCCAGTAAAAAACAGCAGAACACTGAAGCTTTCTTT,CASKKQQNTEAFF
TRBD1,few,TRBJ1-1,TRBV5-1,TGCGCCAGCAGCTTGGGAACCGGGACAGGGAACACTGAAGCTTTCTTT,CASSLGTGTGNTEAFF
NA,NA,TRBJ2-1,TRBV2,TGTGCCACTCAGACGGAGGGGGCTGAGCAGTTCTTC,CATQTEGAEQFF
NA,once,TRBJ2-2,TRBV6-5,TGTGCCAGCAGTTACTCTAGAAGCCAAGTCACCGGGGAGCTGTTTTTT,CASSYSRSQVTGELFF